Listed below are T cell receptor beta chains from one sample, sequenced in a study of CD4+ T cells in melanoma. Repertoires were generated with immunoSEQ multiplex PCR, while TCRdb's copy carries only in-frame clones and drops some. Of about 15,000 clones listed, roughly two thirds are singletons. Sequencing was performed on cells from a culture (not recorded whether cultured in vitro). All receptors derive from a human donor with melanoma. The CDR3 runs from the conserved cysteine through the conserved F or W. D genes are given only for firm matches. Size tells how often a clone was seen (once, few, many) or the class of an expanded clone, and some rows leave it out.

d_call j_call v_call clone_size cdr3_nt cdr3_aa
TRBD2 TRBJ2-5 TRBV7-2 once TGTGCCAGCAGCTCGGGGGGACTAGCGGGGGGGCTGAGAGAGACCCAGTACTTC CASSSGGLAGGLRETQYF
TRBD2 TRBJ2-3 TRBV19 - TGTGCCAGTAGTCCACTAGCGGCTAGCACAGATACGCAGTATTTT CASSPLAASTDTQYF
- TRBJ2-5 TRBV6-6 - TGTGCCAGCAGTCCTGGTGTTGGGGGGCGGGAGACCCAGTACTTC CASSPGVGGRETQYF
TRBD1 TRBJ1-2 TRBV30 - TGTGCCTTCCCGGGACAGGGGAGGAGGAACTATGGCTACACCTTC CAFPGQGRRNYGYTF
- TRBJ1-6 TRBV6-5 - TGTGCCAGCAGTTACTCGAGAGGGGCGGCACATTCACCCCTCCACTTT CASSYSRGAAHSPLHF
TRBD1 TRBJ1-6 TRBV5-1 few TGCGCCAGCAGCTACGGACAGGGCGACTCCTATAATTCACCCCTCCACTTT CASSYGQGDSYNSPLHF
TRBD1 TRBJ1-1 TRBV30 - TGTGCCTGGACGCGACAGGGGAACACTGAAGCTTTCTTT CAWTRQGNTEAFF
TRBD2 TRBJ2-5 TRBV29-1 - TGCAGCTCGACTAGCGGGGCGGGAGAGACCCAGTACTTC CSSTSGAGETQYF
- TRBJ2-7 TRBV11-2 - TGTGCCAGCAGCTTAAAATCCCCCAGCCTCATCAACAGTTACGAGCAGTACTTC CASSLKSPSLINSYEQYF
TRBD1 TRBJ1-6 TRBV10-2 - TGCGCCAGCACTCGCTCTGGACAGGGCGATTCACCCCTCCACTTT CASTRSGQGDSPLHF
- TRBJ1-1 TRBV5-1 few TGCGCCAGCAGCTTCAGGATAAACACTGAAGCTTTCTTT CASSFRINTEAFF
TRBD1 TRBJ1-5 TRBV10-2 - TGCGCCAGCGGAATGAGGAGGACAGGGTCGGTCGTCCAGCCCCAGCATTTT CASGMRRTGSVVQPQHF
- TRBJ2-3 TRBV7-2 - TGTGCCAGCAGCTCCTCCCTTTTGAATATGGATACGCAGTATTTT CASSSSLLNMDTQYF
TRBD1 TRBJ2-1 TRBV5-1 - TGCGCCAGCAGCGCATCGACAGGGGCGGTCGGTGAGCAGTTCTTC CASSASTGAVGEQFF
TRBD1 TRBJ2-5 TRBV7-7 - TGTGCTAGCAGCTTCGGGACAGGGGGCCGCGAGACCCAGTACTTC CASSFGTGGRETQYF
- TRBJ2-1 TRBV11-2 - TGTGCCAGCAGCTTAGATAGCAATGAGCAGTTCTTC CASSLDSNEQFF
TRBD1 TRBJ1-2 TRBV7-2 - TGTGCCAGCAGCTTGACAGGGGGATTCTCTGGCTACACCTTC CASSLTGGFSGYTF
- TRBJ1-1 TRBV2 few TGTGCCAGCAGCGGACAGAGTGGGACTGAAGCTTTCTTT CASSGQSGTEAFF
TRBD2 TRBJ2-7 TRBV5-6 - TGTGCCAGCAGTGGAGGCGGGGGGGTGTCCTACGAGCAGTACTTC CASSGGGGVSYEQYF
TRBD2 TRBJ2-1 TRBV5-1 - TGCGCCAGCAGCTCGACTAGCGGGAACTACAATGAGCAGTTCTTC CASSSTSGNYNEQFF
- TRBJ1-2 TRBV5-1 once TGCGCCAGCAGCTTGGAGGTGGGCTCTGGCTACACCTTC CASSLEVGSGYTF
- TRBJ2-1 TRBV6-1 - TGTGCCAGCAGTAAACTAGCAGACAATGAGCAGTTCTTC CASSKLADNEQFF